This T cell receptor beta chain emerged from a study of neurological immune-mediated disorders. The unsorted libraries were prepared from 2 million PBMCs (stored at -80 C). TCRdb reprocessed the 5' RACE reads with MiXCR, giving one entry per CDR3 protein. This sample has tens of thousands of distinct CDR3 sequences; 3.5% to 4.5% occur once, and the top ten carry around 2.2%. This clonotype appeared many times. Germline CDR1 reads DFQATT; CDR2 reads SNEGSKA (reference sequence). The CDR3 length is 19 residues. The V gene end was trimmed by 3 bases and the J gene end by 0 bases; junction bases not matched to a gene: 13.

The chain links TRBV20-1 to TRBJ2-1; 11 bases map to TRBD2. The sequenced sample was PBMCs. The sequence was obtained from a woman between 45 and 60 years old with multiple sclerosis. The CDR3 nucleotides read TGCAGTGCTAGGGGGGAGGGACTAGCGGTTAAAAGCTCCTACAATGAGCAGTTCTTC. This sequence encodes CSARGEGLAVKSSYNEQFF.